The entry that follows covers one T cell receptor beta chain sequence. What it binds is unknown. One junction end does not reproduce the germline sequence, and a read error may be involved. Tagging with unique molecular identifiers was a feature of the TCR beta cDNA libraries. TCRdb called the PCR reads again in MiXCR, with one record for every CDR3 protein. The sample shows around 440,000 distinct CDR3 sequences, under 55% of them seen only once. This CDR3 has 12 amino acids. This specimen belongs to a study of post-analysis software for immune sequencing data. Findings and limits, study-wide: TRBV5-6, TRBV5-1 and TRBV20-1 belonged to a set of about five TRBV segments that were more frequent in patients than controls.

V usage is TRBV12-3 or TRBV12-4 and J usage is TRBJ1-4, with D unclear. The receptor was derived from a girl under 18 with multiple sclerosis. Sample: blood. CDR3 region: CASTSGRQKPFF. CDR3 bases: TGTGCCAGCACTAGTGGACGGCAAAAACCGTTTTTT.